The 14 T cell receptor beta chains below come from one sample, sequenced in a study of blood T cells in healthy people across ages. The authors ran a second PCR of about 6 to 11 cycles using a sample-barcoded 5' primer and a J-beta primer mix. One entry per CDR3 protein, called by TCRdb with MiXCR from the 5' RACE reads. This table holds more than 800,000 distinct CDR3 sequences, 29% found once. Sample: blood. The source of these receptors is a woman of 80 years or more in good health.

This clonotype occurred many times. V usage is TRBV29-1 and J usage is TRBJ2-1; a weak D match, TRBD1 (8 bases). Germline CDR1 SQVTM, CDR2 ANQGSEA. V lost 8 bases, J lost 6 bases, and 17 bases lay in between. CDR3 length: 13 amino acids. This CDR3 is CSLGGTGSNEQFF. The DNA for the CDR3 is TGCAGCCTGGGAGGGACAGGCAGCAATGAGCAGTTCTTC.

The chain joins TRBV20-1 to TRBJ2-5; 9 nucleotides match TRBD1. Germline trimming cut 2 bases from V and 11 bases from J; bases unmatched to any gene: 15. CDR1 is DFQATT and CDR2 is SNEGSKA in the germline V gene (reference sequence). The CDR3 contains 15 residues. This chain's CDR3 is CSARRQGGGYNEQYF. The CDR3 DNA reads TGCAGTGCTAGAAGACAGGGGGGGGGATACAATGAGCAGTACTTC.

Of note for this clonotype: A much more abundant neighbour one base away suggests this may be a read error. This chain's CDR3 is CASTVAGGQNYEQYF. The CDR3 coding sequence is TGTGCCAGCACCGTTGCCGGGGGACAGAACTACGAGCAGTACTTC. J is TRBJ2-7 and V is TRBV6-5; D might be TRBD1 (7 bases). Per the germline V gene, CDR1 is MNHEY and CDR2 is SVGAGI. The CDR3 covers 15 residues. The V and J ends lost 7 bases and 3 bases respectively, with 19 bases between them.

This clonotype was detected many times. The V call is TRBV10-3, the J call TRBJ1-2; D is unclear. V lost 3 bases, J lost 4 bases, and 15 bases lay in between. The CDR3 has 15 residues. Germline CDR1 reads ENHRY; CDR2 reads SYGVKD. CDR3 coding DNA: TGTGCCATCAGTGAAGGTCCAGTCAACCGCTATGGCTACACCTTC. This translates into CAISEGPVNRYGYTF.

For this clonotype: This may be a read error, as it is one base from a much larger clone. The J gene is TRBJ2-5, the V gene TRBV6-2 or TRBV6-3; D is possibly TRBD2 (5 bases). CDR1 and CDR2 (germline): MNHEY, SVGEGT. CDR3 length: 14 amino acids. Trimming pared 7 bases from V and 11 bases from J, leaving 23 bases between. The CDR3 loop is CASTFSGGNNEQYF. CDR3 nucleotide sequence: TGTGCCAGCACCTTTTCTGGAGGCAACAATGAGCAGTACTTC.

This chain uses TRBV20-1 with TRBJ1-1, with D maybe TRBD1 (5 bases). The CDR3 length is 15 residues. Germline V lookup: CDR1 DFQATT, CDR2 SNEGSKA (reference sequence). Trimming took off 0 bases at V and 3 bases at J, with 14 bases between the two ends. CDR3: CSARERTGLDTEAFF. CDR3 sequence (DNA): TGCAGTGCTAGAGAGCGAACAGGACTTGACACTGAAGCTTTCTTT.

In the case of this clonotype: This could be a read error, since a much larger clone is one nucleotide away. This chain links TRBV13 with TRBJ2-7; a possible D gene is TRBD1 (6 bases). Germline CDR1 and CDR2: PRHDT and FYEKMQ (reference sequence). The CDR3 spans 15 residues. CDR3 DNA: TGTGCCAGCAGCTTCCTAGGGGGAAGAAGGGCCGAGCAGGACTTC. This translates into CASSFLGGRRAEQDF.

This clonotype was seen ten or more times. The chain uses TRBV6-2 or TRBV6-3 and TRBJ2-1; weak D call: TRBD1 (6 bases). This CDR3 has 13 amino acids. Trimming stripped 0 bases from V and 9 bases from J, with 9 bases between. The germline V gene has CDR1 MNHEY and CDR2 SVGEGT. The CDR3 reads CASSYSTGTEQFF. CDR3 bases: TGTGCCAGCAGTTACTCGACAGGCACTGAGCAGTTCTTC.

The sample holds many counts of this clonotype. The CDR3, as DNA: TGTGCCAGCAGAACCGGGACAGCAAATTCACCCCTCCACTTT. Translating gives CASRTGTANSPLHF. The chain is built from TRBV6-6 and TRBJ1-6, with 7 bases that match TRBD1. The germline V gene encodes CDR1 MNHNY and CDR2 SVGAGI (reference sequence). The CDR3 has 14 amino acids. The V gene end was trimmed by 6 bases and the J gene end by 7 bases; junction bases not matched to a gene: 6.

With regard to this clonotype: This may come from a read error, since a much larger clone is one base off. J is TRBJ1-2 and V is TRBV11-2; D perhaps matches TRBD1 (6 bases). The CDR3 is 14 amino acids. Germline V gives CDR1 SGHAT, CDR2 FQNNGV. Written as DNA, the CDR3 is TGTGCCGGCAGCTTAGACAGGTCGGGCTATGGCTACACCTTC. This codes for CAGSLDRSGYGYTF.

This clonotype has only a few counts. The genes are TRBV18 and TRBJ2-5; D is undetermined. Germline CDR1 and CDR2: KGHSH and LQKENI. V lost 2 bases and J lost 7, with 8 bases in between. The CDR3 extends over 12 amino acids. The CDR3 DNA follows: TGTGCCAGCTCACCAGACGGTTTGACCCAGTACTTC. The encoded protein is CASSPDGLTQYF.

This clonotype was seen ten or more times. The chain joins TRBV7-2 to TRBJ1-2; D unclear. The CDR3 has 17 amino acids. The V end was cut by 1 base, the J end by 3 bases, with 18 bases between. Per germline, CDR1 SGHTA and CDR2 FQGNSA. CDR3 sequence: CASSLVRAQGPYYGYTF. In DNA form, the CDR3 reads TGTGCCAGCAGCTTAGTTCGCGCACAAGGCCCTTACTATGGCTACACCTTC. Complete variable domain (other parts from reference TRBV7-2 and TRBJ1-2): GAGVSQSPSNKVTEKGKDVELRCDPISGHTALYWYRQSLGQGLEFLIYFQGNSAPDKSGLPSDRFSAERTGGSVSTLTIQRTQQEDSAVYLCASSLVRAQGPYYGYTFGSGTRLTVV.

The table lists this clonotype with many counts. The chain recombines TRBV6-1 with TRBJ2-6, with D maybe TRBD1 (6 bases). V was clipped by 1 base and J by 2 bases, with 6 bases between them. The germline V gene has CDR1 MNHNS and CDR2 SASEGT. This CDR3 is 15 amino acids long. The CDR3 DNA is TGTGCCAGCAGTGAAGACAGGGCTGGGGCCAACGTCCTGACTTTC. Amino acids: CASSEDRAGANVLTF.

This clonotype was seen a few times. With a much larger clone just one base away, this may be a read error. The chain combines TRBV10-3 with TRBJ2-5; D is undetermined. Germline V gene data show CDR1 as ENHRY and CDR2 as SYGVKD. The CDR3 length is 14 residues. CDR3 nucleotide sequence: TGTGCCATCAGGGAGTCGATGGTACGAGAGACCCAGTACTTC. As protein: CAIRESMVRETQYF.